This is a list of T cell receptor beta chains from one sample in a study of multiple sclerosis patients with progressive multifocal leukoencephalopathy. The assay was immunoSEQ multiplex PCR, and TCRdb's table has in-frame clones only and misses some. The table has over 25,000 clones, about 90% seen once. The sequenced sample was PBMCs, obtained from a patient treated with natalizumab. These receptors came from a human donor with progressive multifocal leukoencephalopathy. The CDR3 runs from the conserved cysteine through the conserved F or W. A D gene is named only where the DNA matches it firmly. Clone size appears in some rows only: once, few, many, or a class for an expanded clone.

NA,TRBJ2-1,TRBV7-9,TRBD2,CASSSRSGRQLYNEQFF,TGTGCCAGCAGCTCGCGTAGCGGGAGGCAACTGTACAATGAGCAGTTCTTC
NA,TRBJ1-4,TRBV18,NA,CASSPTARVASTNEKLFF,TGTGCCAGCTCACCAACGGCCAGGGTGGCTTCAACTAATGAAAAACTGTTTTTT
NA,TRBJ2-7,TRBV6-1,NA,CATLRGSSYEQYF,TGTGCCACCCTAAGGGGCAGTTCCTACGAGCAGTACTTC
NA,TRBJ2-3,TRBV13,TRBD2,CASSFSSGGRGEADTQYF,TGTGCCAGCAGCTTCAGCTCGGGAGGGCGTGGAGAGGCAGATACGCAGTATTTT
once,TRBJ1-2,TRBV7-2,NA,CASQPMDRGLGGGYTF,TGTGCCAGTCAACCCATGGACCGGGGGCTAGGGGGTGGCTACACCTTC
NA,TRBJ2-3,TRBV12-5,TRBD2,CASGLSSGWADTQYF,TGTGCTAGTGGTTTGTCTAGCGGATGGGCAGATACGCAGTATTTT
NA,TRBJ2-3,TRBV9,NA,CASSGGTLRGDTQYF,TGTGCCAGCAGCGGGGGGACTCTTAGGGGAGATACGCAGTATTTT
once,TRBJ1-2,TRBV27,NA,CASRSLRGYGYTF,TGTGCCAGCAGGTCCCTCAGGGGCTATGGCTACACCTTC
NA,TRBJ2-1,TRBV19,NA,CASSIAWYNEQFF,TGTGCCAGTAGTATAGCCTGGTACAATGAGCAGTTCTTC
NA,TRBJ1-1,TRBV7-2,NA,CASSLDRGGDEAFF,TGTGCCAGCAGCTTAGATAGAGGGGGGGATGAAGCTTTCTTT
NA,TRBJ1-1,TRBV28,NA,CASTFPGGGNTEAFF,TGTGCCAGCACCTTTCCTGGGGGCGGGAACACTGAAGCTTTCTTT
NA,TRBJ2-1,TRBV18,NA,CASSPRLTASGEQFF,TGTGCCAGCTCACCGCGGCTCACGGCGTCCGGTGAGCAGTTCTTC
NA,TRBJ1-2,TRBV10-3,NA,CAISEYRDQSLRLCGYTF,TGTGCCATCAGCGAATACCGGGACCAGAGCCTACGTCTTTGTGGCTACACCTTC
NA,TRBJ2-7,TRBV5-1,TRBD2,CASASTAGVSYEQYF,TGCGCCAGCGCCTCGACAGCGGGAGTAAGCTACGAGCAGTACTTC
NA,TRBJ1-1,TRBV29-1,TRBD1,CSVDRGRTEAFF,TGCAGCGTAGACAGGGGGCGGACTGAAGCTTTCTTT
NA,TRBJ1-1,TRBV27,NA,CASSPSTAMNTEAFF,TGTGCCAGCAGTCCCTCGACAGCAATGAACACTGAAGCTTTCTTT
NA,TRBJ1-2,TRBV19,NA,CASSPSGTGLYGYTF,TGTGCCAGTAGCCCCTCGGGAACAGGGCTCTATGGCTACACCTTC
once,TRBJ1-5,TRBV2,NA,CASRPDGVNQPQHF,TGTGCCAGCAGACCCGACGGTGTCAATCAGCCCCAGCATTTT
NA,TRBJ1-2,TRBV19,TRBD1,CASSKPGQGSGGYTF,TGTGCCAGTAGTAAACCGGGACAGGGGTCAGGTGGCTACACCTTC
few,TRBJ2-7,TRBV6-5,NA,CASSYQGSPDYEQYF,TGTGCCAGCAGTTACCAAGGGAGTCCGGATTACGAGCAGTACTTC
NA,TRBJ2-3,TRBV5-1,TRBD1,CASSLALTGVGADTQYF,TGCGCCAGCAGCTTGGCCCTTACAGGGGTAGGGGCAGATACGCAGTATTTT
NA,TRBJ1-1,TRBV30,NA,CAWNRARERDTEAFF,TGTGCCTGGAATCGGGCCAGGGAAAGGGACACTGAAGCTTTCTTT
NA,TRBJ1-2,TRBV5-1,NA,CASSPQGNYGYTF,TGCGCCAGCAGCCCACAGGGTAACTATGGCTACACCTTC
NA,TRBJ1-4,TRBV29-1,NA,CSGGTEKLFF,TGCAGCGGGGGGACTGAAAAACTGTTTTTT
NA,TRBJ2-2,TRBV5-4,TRBD1,CASSPQGAGTGELFF,TGTGCCAGCAGCCCTCAGGGGGCGGGCACCGGGGAGCTGTTTTTT
NA,TRBJ1-2,TRBV6-6,NA,CASSYSRQSRGYTF,TGTGCCAGCAGTTACTCGAGGCAATCCCGGGGCTACACCTTC
NA,TRBJ2-7,TRBV6-1,NA,CASSEGLTASYEQYF,TGTGCCAGCAGTGAAGGCCTTACCGCCTCCTACGAGCAGTACTTC
once,TRBJ1-5,TRBV11-2,NA,CASSLAGENQPQHF,TGTGCCAGCAGCTTAGCTGGGGAAAATCAGCCCCAGCATTTT
NA,TRBJ1-2,TRBV28,TRBD1,CAGGTGRSYTF,TGTGCCGGTGGGACAGGGAGATCCTACACCTTC
NA,TRBJ2-4,TRBV2,NA,CASTSEPTSAKNIQYF,TGTGCCAGCACGAGCGAGCCTACATCGGCCAAAAACATTCAGTACTTC
NA,TRBJ2-1,TRBV28,TRBD2,CASSLSTSGRAREQFF,TGTGCCAGCAGTTTATCCACTAGCGGGAGGGCCCGGGAGCAGTTCTTC
NA,TRBJ2-7,TRBV6-6,TRBD2,CASSYSSGGAYEQYF,TGTGCCAGCAGTTACTCTTCGGGGGGAGCTTACGAGCAGTACTTC
NA,TRBJ1-2,TRBV19,NA,CASRRQQGTVYGYTF,TGTGCCAGTAGGCGACAGCAGGGAACGGTCTATGGCTACACCTTC